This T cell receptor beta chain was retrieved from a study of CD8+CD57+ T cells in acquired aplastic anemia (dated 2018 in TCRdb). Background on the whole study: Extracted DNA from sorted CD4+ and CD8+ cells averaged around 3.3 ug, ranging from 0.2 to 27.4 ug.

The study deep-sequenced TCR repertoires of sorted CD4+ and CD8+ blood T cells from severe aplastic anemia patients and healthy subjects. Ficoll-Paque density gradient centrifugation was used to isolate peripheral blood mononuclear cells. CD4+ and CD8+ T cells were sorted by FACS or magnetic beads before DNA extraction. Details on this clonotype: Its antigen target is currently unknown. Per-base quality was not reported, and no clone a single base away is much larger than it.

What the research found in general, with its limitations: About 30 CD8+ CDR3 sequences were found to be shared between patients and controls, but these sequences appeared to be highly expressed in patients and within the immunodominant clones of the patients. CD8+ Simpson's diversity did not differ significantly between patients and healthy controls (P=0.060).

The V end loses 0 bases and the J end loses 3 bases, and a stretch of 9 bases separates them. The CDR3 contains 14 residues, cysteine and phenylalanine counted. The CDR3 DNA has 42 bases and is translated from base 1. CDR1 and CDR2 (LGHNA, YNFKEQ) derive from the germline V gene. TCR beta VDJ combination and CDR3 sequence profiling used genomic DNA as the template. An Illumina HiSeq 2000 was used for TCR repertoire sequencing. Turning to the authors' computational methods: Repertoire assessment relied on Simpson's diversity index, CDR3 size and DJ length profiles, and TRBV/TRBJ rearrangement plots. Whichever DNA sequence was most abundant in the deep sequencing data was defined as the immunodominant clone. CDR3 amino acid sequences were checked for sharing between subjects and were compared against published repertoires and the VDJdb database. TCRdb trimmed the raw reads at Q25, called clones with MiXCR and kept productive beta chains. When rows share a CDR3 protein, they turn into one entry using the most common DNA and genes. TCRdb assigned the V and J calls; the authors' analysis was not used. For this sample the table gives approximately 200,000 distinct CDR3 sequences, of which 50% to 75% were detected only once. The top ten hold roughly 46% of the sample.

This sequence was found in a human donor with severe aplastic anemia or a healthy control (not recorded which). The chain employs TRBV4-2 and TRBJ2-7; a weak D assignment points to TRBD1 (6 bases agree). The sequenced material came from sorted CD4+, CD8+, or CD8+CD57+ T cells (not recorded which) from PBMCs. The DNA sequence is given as TGTGCCAGCAGCCAAGATGAAGGGGGCTACGAGCAGTACTTC. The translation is CASSQDEGGYEQYF.